This T cell receptor beta chain is drawn from a study of blood T cell repertoires in COVID-19. Across the whole study: T cells, B-cell-depleted T cells, or PBMCs provided the cDNA or gDNA that served as material.

Between the trimmed V and J ends, which lost 3 bases and 7 bases, there was a span of 21 bases. The CDR3 totals 16 residues. Germline CDR1 LGHDT, CDR2 YNNKEL (reference sequence). Original methodology: Amplification from reference gene primers served as the basis for estimated nucleated cell counts. Data came from immunoSEQ multiplex PCR; TCRdb stores just in-frame clones and leaves some out. That table gives V, J and clone size, and the DNA gave D and trimming. The sample lists approximately 250,000 clones; about nine tenths were seen once. The sample was peripheral blood. This receptor was obtained from a man aged 35 to 55 with active or convalescent COVID-19. The chain employs TRBV3-1 (or the pseudogene TRBV3-2) and TRBJ1-2; unclear D gene. In nucleotides, the CDR3 is TGTGCCAGCAGCCAGCGAAGTGGGAGCACCCCTGGTGGCTACACCTTC. Residues: CASSQRSGSTPGGYTF.